This T cell receptor (beta chain) derives from a study of blood T cell repertoires in COVID-19. V was shortened by 0 bases and J by 6 bases, with 14 bases between the two germline ends. This CDR3 has 15 amino acids. Germline V gene lookup returns CDR1 MNHEY and CDR2 SMNVEV (reference sequence). Source study methods: Amplified reference gene primers provided the basis for estimating nucleated cell counts. Generated by immunoSEQ multiplex PCR, the TCRdb table keeps only in-frame clones and is missing some. V and J calls and clone size are those listed in that table; D and trimming were worked out from the DNA. In the table there are roughly 410,000 clones, approximately 89% of which are singletons.

Source material: peripheral blood. The chain carries TRBV27 and TRBJ1-1; D perhaps matches TRBD1 (6 bases). The origin of this receptor is a woman in her 40s with COVID-19, enrolled during active disease. The CDR3 is CASSLSVRGISEAFF. For the CDR3, the DNA is TGTGCCAGCAGTTTATCGGTCAGGGGTATATCTGAAGCTTTCTTT.